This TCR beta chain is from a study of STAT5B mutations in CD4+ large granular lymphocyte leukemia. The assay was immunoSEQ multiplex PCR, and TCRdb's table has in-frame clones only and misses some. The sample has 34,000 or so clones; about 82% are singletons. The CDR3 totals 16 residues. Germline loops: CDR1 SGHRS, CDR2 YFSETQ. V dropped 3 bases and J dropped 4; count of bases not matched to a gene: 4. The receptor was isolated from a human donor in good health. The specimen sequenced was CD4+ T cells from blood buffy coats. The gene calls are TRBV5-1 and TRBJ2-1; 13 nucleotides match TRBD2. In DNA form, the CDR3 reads TGCGCCAGCAGCTGGACTAGCGGGAGTCGATACAATGAGCAGTTCTTC. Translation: CASSWTSGSRYNEQFF.